This TCR beta chain is drawn from a study of blood T cell repertoires in COVID-19. Study at large: T cells, B-cell-depleted T cells, or PBMCs supplied cDNA or gDNA.

The count of this clone is one. Per the original data handling: Quantification of nucleated cells was approximated via reference gene primer amplification. Only in-frame clones appear in the TCRdb table, and some are missing; sequencing was by immunoSEQ multiplex PCR. V, J and clone size are taken as reported in that table, and D and trimming were inferred from the DNA itself. The sample has around 97,000 clones, approximately 87% seen once. CDR1 and CDR2 from the germline V gene are MDHEN and SYDVKM. This CDR3 is 19 amino acids long. Trimming took 4 bases from V and 3 from J; bases not matched to a gene: 8.

This chain links TRBV28 with TRBJ2-2; 16 nucleotides align to TRBD2. The source is a human donor in a cohort sampled during active COVID-19. The specimen was peripheral blood. The CDR3: CASSSPGTSGRADTGELFF. The CDR3, as DNA: TGTGCCAGCAGTTCCCCCGGGACTAGCGGGAGGGCCGACACCGGGGAGCTGTTTTTT.